The source of this TCR beta chain is a study of blood T cell repertoires in COVID-19. Assay: immunoSEQ multiplex PCR; the TCRdb copy retains only in-frame clones and omits some. The repertoire holds under 40,000 clones, with more than 90% as singletons. Trimming cost V 4 bases and J 1 base; bases outside gene matches: 1. Germline lookup yields CDR1 KGHDR and CDR2 SFDVKD. This CDR3 is 14 amino acids long. Sequenced: peripheral blood. This sequence joins TRBV24-1 and TRBJ1-2; 8 nucleotides match TRBD1. The receptor was isolated from a man aged 55 to 69 with active or convalescent COVID-19. The CDR3 is CATSDRGRNYGYTF. For the CDR3, the DNA is TGTGCCACCAGTGACAGGGGGCGTAACTATGGCTACACCTTC.